These 23 T cell receptor beta chains originate from one sample sequenced in a study of OX40 agonist ivuxolimab in advanced cancers. Profiled with immunoSEQ multiplex PCR; TCRdb holds only in-frame clones, not every one. Among approximately 82,000 clones listed, around 84% were seen once. The material was CD4+ or CD8+ T cells sorted from blood, obtained in a trial of the OX40 agonist ivuxolimab. The receptors shown here come from an adult with an advanced solid tumor such as melanoma, head and neck, liver or kidney cancer.

The chain uses TRBV11-2 and TRBJ2-3, with D unresolved. Trimming pared 5 bases from V and 4 bases from J, leaving 19 bases between. CDR3 length equals 16 residues. Germline V gene data show CDR1 as SGHAT and CDR2 as FQNNGV. CDR3 sequence reads: CASSRSRVAIADTQYF. The CDR3 coding sequence is TGTGCCAGCAGCCGGAGTCGGGTAGCAATTGCAGATACGCAGTATTTT.

V is TRBV30 and J is TRBJ2-1; 12 bases map to TRBD2. V gave up 1 base and J gave up 7 bases; unmatched junction bases: 11. The V gene's germline CDR1 is GTSNPN and CDR2 SVGIG (reference sequence). This CDR3 comprises 17 residues. CDR3 residues: CAWSGSRLAGEINEQFF. Written as DNA, the CDR3 is TGTGCCTGGAGTGGGTCTCGACTAGCGGGAGAGATTAATGAGCAGTTCTTC.

This chain links TRBV15 with TRBJ2-5, with D tentatively TRBD1 or TRBD2 (5 bases each). Per the germline V gene, CDR1 is LNHNV and CDR2 is YYDKDF (reference sequence). The V and J ends lost 11 bases and 4 bases respectively, with 14 bases between them. The CDR3 has 12 residues. Here the CDR3 DNA reads TGTGCCGCAGCGACGGGACGAGAGACCCAGTACTTC. It codes for CAAATGRETQYF.

In DNA, the CDR3 is TGTGCCAGCAGTCAAGGACTAGCGGAAACCTACGAGCAGTACTTC. Translated, it gives CASSQGLAETYEQYF. The chain uses TRBV6-5 and TRBJ2-7; 10 bases map to TRBD2. The germline V gene has CDR1 MNHEY and CDR2 SVGAGI. Germline trimming cut 5 bases from V and 2 bases from J; bases unmatched to any gene: 6. The CDR3 sequence is 15 residues long.

The chain has TRBV4-1 and TRBJ2-5, with 7 bases aligning to TRBD2. Germline CDR1 MGHRA, CDR2 YSYEKL. The V segment lost 3 bases and the J segment 3 bases; nucleotides outside the gene matches: 7. This CDR3 contains 15 residues. CDR3 DNA: TGCGCCAGCAGCCAGCCCGGGACTACCAAAGAGACCCAGTACTTC. Translating it yields CASSQPGTTKETQYF.

The rearrangement uses TRBV29-1 and TRBJ2-2; no reliable D call. CDR3 length: 15 residues. Germline V gene data show CDR1 as SQVTM and CDR2 as ANQGSEA. V was pared by 4 bases and J by 3 bases, with 15 bases between. The DNA for the CDR3 is TGCAGCGTTGTTTCTTCAGGAGCCTACACCGGGGAGCTGTTTTTT. Protein product: CSVVSSGAYTGELFF.

The V gene is TRBV7-2, the J gene TRBJ1-1; no clear D. CDR3 size: 13 residues. CDR1 is SGHTA, CDR2 FQGNSA, per germline. The V end was cut by 5 bases, the J end by 8 bases, with 15 bases between. Here the CDR3 reads CASSANARGEAFF. As DNA, the CDR3 is TGTGCCAGCAGCGCCAACGCGCGCGGGGAAGCTTTCTTT.

The chain employs TRBV7-8 and TRBJ1-2; 7 nucleotides align to TRBD1. Per germline, CDR1 SGHVS and CDR2 FQNEAQ. The V gene end was trimmed by 6 bases and the J gene end by 1 base; junction bases not matched to a gene: 14. The CDR3 is made up of 17 amino acids. DNA of the CDR3: TGTGCCAGCAGTCCAAGAAGACAGGGACCCAATAACTATGGCTACACCTTC. Amino acid sequence: CASSPRRQGPNNYGYTF.

The rearrangement uses TRBV6-1 and TRBJ1-2, with TRBD1 matching over 8 bases. Germline V gene sequence: CDR1 MNHNS, CDR2 SASEGT. This CDR3 spans 14 amino acids. V gave up 5 bases and J gave up 4 bases; unmatched junction bases: 6. CDR3 bases: TGTGCCAGCAGTTGGACAGGGACCCCCTATGGCTACACCTTC. The encoded protein is CASSWTGTPYGYTF.

This rearrangement joins TRBV28 to TRBJ2-7; 7 nucleotides line up with TRBD2. The CDR3 has 14 residues. V shed 6 bases, J shed 2 bases, and the junction held 7 bases outside the gene matches. Germline V gene sequence: CDR1 MDHEN, CDR2 SYDVKM. Written as DNA, the CDR3 is TGTGCCAGCAGCAGCCCAGCGGGGACCTACGAGCAGTACTTC. Translated, it gives CASSSPAGTYEQYF.

This sequence joins TRBV5-4 and TRBJ2-7, with 7 bases that match TRBD2. The CDR3 extends over 16 amino acids. From germline, CDR1 is SGHNT and CDR2 YYREEE (reference sequence). The junction had 9 bases not matched to a gene; V was cut back by 0 bases and J by 3 bases. The CDR3: CASSLAGASGLYEQYF. In nucleotides, the CDR3 is TGTGCCAGCAGCTTGGCCGGGGCTAGCGGCCTCTACGAGCAGTACTTC. Looking up the rest from reference TRBV5-4 and TRBJ2-7 gives the full variable domain: ETGVTQSPTHLIKTRGQQVTLRCSSQSGHNTVSWYQQALGQGPQFIFQYYREEENGRGNFPPRFSGLQFPNYSSELNVNALELDDSALYLCASSLAGASGLYEQYFGPGTRLTVT.

V and J are TRBV6-6 and TRBJ1-3; 8 bases match TRBD1. The CDR3 contains 16 residues. Germline trimming cut 5 bases from V and 0 bases from J; bases unmatched to any gene: 6. Germline V gene lookup returns CDR1 MNHNY and CDR2 SVGAGI (reference sequence). In DNA form, the CDR3 reads TGTGCCAGCAGTCTCGGACAGGGCCTCTCTGGAAACACCATATATTTT. This codes for CASSLGQGLSGNTIYF.

J is TRBJ2-5 and V is TRBV5-1; 9 bases fit TRBD2. Germline V gives CDR1 SGHRS, CDR2 YFSETQ. The junction had 12 bases not matched to a gene; V was cut back by 4 bases and J by 5 bases. This CDR3 has 16 residues. The CDR3 region is CASSPGASGKRETQYF. The CDR3 DNA reads TGCGCCAGCAGCCCCGGGGCTAGCGGGAAAAGGGAGACCCAGTACTTC.

This clone was observed a single time. The chain is built from TRBV27 and TRBJ1-5; 9 nucleotides align to TRBD1. V shed 1 base, J shed 7 bases, and the junction held 5 bases outside the gene matches. The CDR3 loop spans 15 amino acids. Germline V lookup: CDR1 MNHEY, CDR2 SMNVEV (reference sequence). The CDR3 loop reads CASSLLGQGLQPQHF. The CDR3 nucleotides are TGTGCCAGCAGTTTATTAGGACAGGGGTTGCAGCCCCAGCATTTT.

This chain uses TRBV27 with TRBJ2-7; the D call may be TRBD1 or TRBD2 (5 bases each). Germline loops: CDR1 MNHEY, CDR2 SMNVEV (reference sequence). V was cut by 5 bases and J by 0 bases, with 11 bases left in between. The CDR3 has 14 amino acids. The CDR3 DNA follows: TGTGCCAGCAGTACGGGACGGTACTCCTACGAGCAGTACTTC. It yields the protein CASSTGRYSYEQYF.

The chain joins TRBV28 to TRBJ1-1; tentative D call: TRBD1 (5 bases). With 3 bases removed from V and 6 bases from J, the gap between germline ends came to 14 bases. The germline gives CDR1 MDHEN, CDR2 SYDVKM. This CDR3 spans 14 amino acids. Written as DNA, the CDR3 is TGTGCCAGCAGTTTCTCCGACAGATGGGCTGAAGCTTTCTTT. Its translation: CASSFSDRWAEAFF.

The gene calls are TRBV7-9 and TRBJ1-1, with D tentatively TRBD1 (6 bases). Per the germline V gene, CDR1 is SEHNR and CDR2 is FQNEAQ (reference sequence). The CDR3 extends over 15 amino acids. Between the trimmed V and J ends, which lost 5 bases and 2 bases, there was a span of 15 bases. This CDR3 is CASSAPGQRNTEAFF. The CDR3 nucleotides are TGTGCCAGCAGCGCGCCGGGACAAAGAAACACTGAAGCTTTCTTT.

This chain joins TRBV5-4 and TRBJ2-7, with D unclear. Looked up from germline, CDR1 is SGHNT and CDR2 is YYREEE (reference sequence). V lost 0 bases to trimming and J lost 3 bases, with 7 bases between them. The CDR3 sequence is 13 residues long. The DNA of the CDR3 is TGTGCCAGCAGCTTGGGTACAGACTACGAGCAGTACTTC. Amino acids: CASSLGTDYEQYF. The complete variable domain, with remaining parts taken from reference TRBV5-4 and TRBJ2-7, reads ETGVTQSPTHLIKTRGQQVTLRCSSQSGHNTVSWYQQALGQGPQFIFQYYREEENGRGNFPPRFSGLQFPNYSSELNVNALELDDSALYLCASSLGTDYEQYFGPGTRLTVT.

This clone was detected only a few times. The J gene is TRBJ1-4, the V gene TRBV2; D perhaps matches TRBD1 (5 bases). The CDR3 is made up of 12 amino acids. With 4 bases removed from V and 7 bases from J, the gap between germline ends came to 7 bases. CDR1 and CDR2 (germline): SNHLY, FYNNEI. In nucleotides, the CDR3 is TGTGCCAGCAGTGGAACAGGTGAAAAACTGTTTTTT. This codes for CASSGTGEKLFF.

This clone showed up just once. This chain joins TRBV27 and TRBJ1-6; 9 nucleotides agree with TRBD1. Germline V CDR1 and CDR2: MNHEY, SMNVEV (reference sequence). J lost 6 bases, V lost 5 bases, and 8 bases had no gene match. This CDR3 has 16 amino acids. CDR3 amino acids: CASSPRTGARNSPLHF. The CDR3 DNA reads as TGTGCCAGCAGTCCACGGACAGGGGCCCGTAATTCACCCCTCCACTTT.

J is TRBJ2-1 and V is TRBV28, with D unclear. This CDR3 is 13 amino acids long. Looked up from germline, CDR1 is MDHEN and CDR2 is SYDVKM. Between the trimmed V and J ends, which lost 5 bases and 0 bases, there was a span of 5 bases. The CDR3 is CASSPSSYNEQFF. The CDR3 DNA follows: TGTGCCAGCAGTCCTAGCTCCTACAATGAGCAGTTCTTC.

The chain has TRBV19 and TRBJ2-6; D is ambiguous. CDR1 is LNHDA and CDR2 is SQIVND in the germline V gene (reference sequence). Trimming took off 1 base at V and 2 bases at J, with 6 bases between the two ends. The CDR3 totals 15 residues. CDR3 protein: CASSIVTTGANVLTF. In DNA, the CDR3 is TGTGCCAGTAGTATAGTTACTACTGGGGCCAACGTCCTGACTTTC.

This chain links TRBV4-2 with TRBJ2-1; TRBD2 matches 11 bases. Germline V gene data show CDR1 as LGHNA and CDR2 as YNFKEQ. After removal of 1 base from V and 8 bases from J, the junction contained 4 bases not matched to a gene. There are 15 residues in the CDR3. This CDR3 is CASSQGTSGSDEQFF. In DNA form, the CDR3 reads TGTGCCAGCAGCCAAGGTACTAGCGGGAGTGATGAGCAGTTCTTC.